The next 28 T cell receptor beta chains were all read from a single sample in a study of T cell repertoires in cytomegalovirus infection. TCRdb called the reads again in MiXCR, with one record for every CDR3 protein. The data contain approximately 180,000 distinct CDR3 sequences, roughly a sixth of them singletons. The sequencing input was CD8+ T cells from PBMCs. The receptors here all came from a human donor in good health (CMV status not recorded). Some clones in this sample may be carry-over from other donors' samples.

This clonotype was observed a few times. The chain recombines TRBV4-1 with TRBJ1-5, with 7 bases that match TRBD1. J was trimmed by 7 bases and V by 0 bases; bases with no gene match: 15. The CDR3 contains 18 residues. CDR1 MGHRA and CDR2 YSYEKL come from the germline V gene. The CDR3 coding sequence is TGCGCCAGCAGCCAAGATCGATTGGTCAAGGGGGCAGGGCAGCCCCAGCATTTT. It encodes CASSQDRLVKGAGQPQHF.

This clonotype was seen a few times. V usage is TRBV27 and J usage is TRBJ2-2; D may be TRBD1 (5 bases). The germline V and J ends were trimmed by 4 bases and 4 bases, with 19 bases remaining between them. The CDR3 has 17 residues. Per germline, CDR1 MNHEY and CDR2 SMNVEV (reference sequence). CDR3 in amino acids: CASSSTDVQSGTGELFF. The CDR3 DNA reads TGTGCCAGCAGTTCGACAGATGTTCAGTCCGGCACCGGGGAGCTGTTTTTT.

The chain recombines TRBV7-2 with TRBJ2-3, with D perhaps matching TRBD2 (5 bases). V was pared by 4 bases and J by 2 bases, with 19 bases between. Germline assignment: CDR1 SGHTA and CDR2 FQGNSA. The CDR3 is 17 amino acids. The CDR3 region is CASSYRSASLYTDTQYF. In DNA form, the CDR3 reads TGTGCCAGCAGCTACCGTAGCGCGAGCCTTTACACAGATACGCAGTATTTT.

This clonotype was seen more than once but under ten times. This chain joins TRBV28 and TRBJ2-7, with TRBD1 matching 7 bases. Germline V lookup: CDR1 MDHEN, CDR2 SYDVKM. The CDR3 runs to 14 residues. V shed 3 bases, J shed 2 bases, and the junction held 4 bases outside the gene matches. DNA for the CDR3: TGTGCCAGCAGTTTCCCCGGGACAGCCTACGAGCAGTACTTC. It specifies CASSFPGTAYEQYF.

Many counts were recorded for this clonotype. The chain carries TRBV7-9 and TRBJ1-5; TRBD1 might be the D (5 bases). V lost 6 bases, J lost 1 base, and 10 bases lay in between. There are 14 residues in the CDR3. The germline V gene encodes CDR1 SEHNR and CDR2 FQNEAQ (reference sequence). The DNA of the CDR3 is TGTGCCAGCAGTCATCCAGGGAGCAATCAGCCCCAGCATTTT. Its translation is CASSHPGSNQPQHF.

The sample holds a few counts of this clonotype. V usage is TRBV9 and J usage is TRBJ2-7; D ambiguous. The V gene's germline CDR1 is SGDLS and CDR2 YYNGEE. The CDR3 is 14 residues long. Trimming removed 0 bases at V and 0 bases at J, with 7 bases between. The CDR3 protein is CASSVASSSYEQYF. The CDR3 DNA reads TGTGCCAGCAGCGTAGCGTCGAGCTCCTACGAGCAGTACTTC.

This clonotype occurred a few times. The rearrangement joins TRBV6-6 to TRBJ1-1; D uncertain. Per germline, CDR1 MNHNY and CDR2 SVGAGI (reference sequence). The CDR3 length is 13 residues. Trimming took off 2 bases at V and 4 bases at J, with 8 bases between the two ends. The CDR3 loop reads CASSYREGTEAFF. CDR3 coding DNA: TGTGCCAGCAGTTACAGGGAAGGCACTGAAGCTTTCTTT.

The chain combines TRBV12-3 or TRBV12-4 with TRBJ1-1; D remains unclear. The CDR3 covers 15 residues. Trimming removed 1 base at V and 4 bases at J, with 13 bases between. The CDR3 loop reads CASSLGSSSGTEAFF. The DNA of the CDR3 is TGTGCCAGCAGTTTAGGGTCAAGCTCGGGCACTGAAGCTTTCTTT.

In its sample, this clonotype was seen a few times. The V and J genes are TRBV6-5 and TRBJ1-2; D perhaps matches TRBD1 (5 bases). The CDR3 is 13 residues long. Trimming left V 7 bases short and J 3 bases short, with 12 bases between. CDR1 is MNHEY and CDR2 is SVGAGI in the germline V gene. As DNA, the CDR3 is TGTGCCAGCACCCAAAGGGGCGACTATGGCTACACCTTC. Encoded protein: CASTQRGDYGYTF.

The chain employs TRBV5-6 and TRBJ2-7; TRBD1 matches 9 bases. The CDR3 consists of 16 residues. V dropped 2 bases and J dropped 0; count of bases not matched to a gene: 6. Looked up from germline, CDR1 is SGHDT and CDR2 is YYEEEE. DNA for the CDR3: TGTGCCAGCAGCTTCGAGACAGGGGGTAGCTCCTACGAGCAGTACTTC. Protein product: CASSFETGGSSYEQYF.

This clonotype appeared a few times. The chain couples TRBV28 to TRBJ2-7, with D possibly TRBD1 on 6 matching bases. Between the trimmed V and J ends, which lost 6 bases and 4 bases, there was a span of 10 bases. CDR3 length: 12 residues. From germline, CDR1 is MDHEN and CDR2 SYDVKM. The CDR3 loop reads CASSRGRYEQYF. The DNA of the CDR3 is TGTGCCAGCAGCAGGGGCAGGTACGAGCAGTACTTC.

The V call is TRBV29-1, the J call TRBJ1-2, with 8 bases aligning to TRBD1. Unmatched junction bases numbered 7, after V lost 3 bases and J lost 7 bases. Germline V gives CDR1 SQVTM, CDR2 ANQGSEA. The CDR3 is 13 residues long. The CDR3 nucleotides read TGCAGCGTTGATGGACAGGGATTCCCTGGCTACACCTTC. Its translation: CSVDGQGFPGYTF.

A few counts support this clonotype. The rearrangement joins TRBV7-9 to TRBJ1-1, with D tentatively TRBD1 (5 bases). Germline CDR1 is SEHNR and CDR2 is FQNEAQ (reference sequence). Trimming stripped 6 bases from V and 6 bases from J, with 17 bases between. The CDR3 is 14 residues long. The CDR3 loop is CASRKGSGKPEAFF. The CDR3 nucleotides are TGTGCCAGCAGAAAAGGGTCAGGGAAGCCTGAAGCTTTCTTT.

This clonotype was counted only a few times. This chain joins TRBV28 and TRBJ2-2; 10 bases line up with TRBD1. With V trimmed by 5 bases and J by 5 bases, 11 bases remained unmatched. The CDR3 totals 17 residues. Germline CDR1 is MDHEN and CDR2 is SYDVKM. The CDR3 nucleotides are TGTGCCAGCAGTACAACTAGGGACAGGGGCCGGACCGGGGAGCTGTTTTTT. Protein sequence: CASSTTRDRGRTGELFF.

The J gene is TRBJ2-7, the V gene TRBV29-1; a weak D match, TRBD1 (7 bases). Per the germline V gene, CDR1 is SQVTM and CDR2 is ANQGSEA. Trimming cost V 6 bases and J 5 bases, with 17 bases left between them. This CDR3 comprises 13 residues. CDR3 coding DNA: TGCAGCGTCTTAAGACAGGGAGGCCACGAGCAGTACTTC. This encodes CSVLRQGGHEQYF.

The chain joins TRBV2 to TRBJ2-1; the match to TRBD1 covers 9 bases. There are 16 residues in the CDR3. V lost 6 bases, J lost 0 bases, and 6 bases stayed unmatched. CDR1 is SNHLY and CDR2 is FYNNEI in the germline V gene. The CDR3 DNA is TGTGCCAGCAGCGGGACAGGGTTAAACTCCTACAATGAGCAGTTCTTC. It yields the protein CASSGTGLNSYNEQFF.

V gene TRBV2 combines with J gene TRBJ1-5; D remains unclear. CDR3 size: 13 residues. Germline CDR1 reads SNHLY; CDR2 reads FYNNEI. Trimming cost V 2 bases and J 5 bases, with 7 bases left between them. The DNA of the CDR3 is TGTGCCAGCAGTGAAAGGTTGGATCAGCCCCAGCATTTT. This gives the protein CASSERLDQPQHF.

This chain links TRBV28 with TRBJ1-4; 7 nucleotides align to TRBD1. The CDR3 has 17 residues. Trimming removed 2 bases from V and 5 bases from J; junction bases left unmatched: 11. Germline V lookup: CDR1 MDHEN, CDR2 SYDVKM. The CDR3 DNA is TGTGCCAGCAGTTTAATACTCCGGGACAGAACAAATGAAAAACTGTTTTTT. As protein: CASSLILRDRTNEKLFF.

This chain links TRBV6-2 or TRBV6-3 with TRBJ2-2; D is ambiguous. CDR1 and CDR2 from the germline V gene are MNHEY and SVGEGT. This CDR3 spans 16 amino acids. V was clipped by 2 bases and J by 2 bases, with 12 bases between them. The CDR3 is CASSYTVGKNTGELFF. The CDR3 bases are TGTGCCAGCAGTTACACGGTCGGAAAAAACACCGGGGAGCTGTTTTTT.

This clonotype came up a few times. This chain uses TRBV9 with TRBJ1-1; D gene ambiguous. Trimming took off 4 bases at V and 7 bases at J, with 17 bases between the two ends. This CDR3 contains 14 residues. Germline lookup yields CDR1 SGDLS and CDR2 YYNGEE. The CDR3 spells CASSPGGGRDEAFF. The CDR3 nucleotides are TGTGCCAGCAGCCCAGGAGGTGGGCGCGATGAAGCTTTCTTT.

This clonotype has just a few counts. The CDR3 is CASSLGTIISTGNTIYF. The CDR3 DNA reads as TGTGCCAGCAGTTTAGGGACAATAATATCCACCGGAAACACCATATATTTT. The rearrangement links TRBV28 to TRBJ1-3; D is possibly TRBD1 (6 bases). The V gene's germline CDR1 is MDHEN and CDR2 SYDVKM. The length of the CDR3 is 17 residues. The germline V and J ends were trimmed by 2 bases and 4 bases, with 18 bases remaining between them.

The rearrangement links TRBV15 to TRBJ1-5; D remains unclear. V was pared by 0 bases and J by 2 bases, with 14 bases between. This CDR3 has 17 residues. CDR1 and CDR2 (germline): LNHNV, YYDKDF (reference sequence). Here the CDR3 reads CATSRDRMSGGNQPQHF. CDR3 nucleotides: TGTGCCACCAGCAGAGATCGTATGTCCGGGGGCAATCAGCCCCAGCATTTT.

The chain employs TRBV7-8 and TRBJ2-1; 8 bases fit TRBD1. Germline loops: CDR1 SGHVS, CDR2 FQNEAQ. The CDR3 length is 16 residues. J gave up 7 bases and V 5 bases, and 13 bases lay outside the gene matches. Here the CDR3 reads CASSKRAGQVLNEQFF. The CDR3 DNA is TGTGCCAGCAGCAAAAGGGCGGGACAGGTTCTTAATGAGCAGTTCTTC.

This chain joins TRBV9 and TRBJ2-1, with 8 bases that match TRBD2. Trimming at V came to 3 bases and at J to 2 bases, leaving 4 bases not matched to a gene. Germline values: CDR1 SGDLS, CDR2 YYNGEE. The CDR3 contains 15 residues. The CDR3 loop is CASSGGLAPYNEQFF. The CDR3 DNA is TGTGCCAGCAGCGGAGGACTAGCCCCCTACAATGAGCAGTTCTTC.

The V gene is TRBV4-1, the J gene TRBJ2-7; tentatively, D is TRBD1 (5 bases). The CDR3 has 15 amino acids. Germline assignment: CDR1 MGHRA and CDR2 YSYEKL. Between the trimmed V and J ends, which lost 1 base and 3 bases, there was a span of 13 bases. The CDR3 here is CASSQGQGRNYEQYF. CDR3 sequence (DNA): TGCGCCAGCAGCCAAGGTCAGGGTCGCAACTACGAGCAGTACTTC.

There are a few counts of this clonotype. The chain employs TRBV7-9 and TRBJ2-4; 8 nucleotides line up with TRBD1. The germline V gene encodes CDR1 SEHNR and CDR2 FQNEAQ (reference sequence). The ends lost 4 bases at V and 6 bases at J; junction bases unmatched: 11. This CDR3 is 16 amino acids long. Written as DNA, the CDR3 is TGTGCCAGCAGCTCCGGACAGGGAAGCGGCAGAAACATTCAGTACTTC. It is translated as CASSSGQGSGRNIQYF.

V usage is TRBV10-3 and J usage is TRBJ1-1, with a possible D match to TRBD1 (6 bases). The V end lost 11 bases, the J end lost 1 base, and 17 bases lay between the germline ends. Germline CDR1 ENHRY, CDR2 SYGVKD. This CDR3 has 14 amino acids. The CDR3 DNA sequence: TGTGCCGCTGGCGGGGGGCCGGGGAACACTGAAGCTTTCTTT. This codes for CAAGGGPGNTEAFF.

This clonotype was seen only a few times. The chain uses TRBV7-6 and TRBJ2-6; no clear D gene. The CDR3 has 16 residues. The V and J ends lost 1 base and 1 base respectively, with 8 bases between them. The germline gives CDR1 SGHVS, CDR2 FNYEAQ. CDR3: CASSLESFSGANVLTF. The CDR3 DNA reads TGTGCCAGCAGCTTAGAGTCATTTTCTGGGGCCAACGTCCTGACTTTC.